This T cell receptor beta chain appears in the sequencing data of a study of spatial heterogeneity in lung cancer. About the study: A consistent excess of beta-chain over alpha-chain sequences was detected. Raw reads contained each unique TCR and UMI combination more than ten times on average.

The study tagged each TCR cDNA molecule with a unique molecular identifier. TCRdb recomputed calls from the 5' RACE reads with MiXCR, one row per CDR3 protein. The data hold more than 95,000 distinct CDR3 sequences, with 12% observed a single time. The time point here: blood at routine non-recurrence follow-up after resection. Tumor, nontumor lung or frozen PBMC supplied whole RNA, sequenced without sorting. The CDR3 consists of 14 residues. Trimming pared 5 bases from V and 1 base from J, leaving 11 bases between. The source is a male donor with early-stage non-small cell lung cancer. Sequenced material: PBMCs, taken at follow-up. The rearrangement links TRBV12-3 or TRBV12-4 to TRBJ1-2; D not resolved. CDR3 sequence (DNA): TGTGCCAGCAGTCCCAGTCGGGTTAACTATGGCTACACCTTC. It encodes CASSPSRVNYGYTF.